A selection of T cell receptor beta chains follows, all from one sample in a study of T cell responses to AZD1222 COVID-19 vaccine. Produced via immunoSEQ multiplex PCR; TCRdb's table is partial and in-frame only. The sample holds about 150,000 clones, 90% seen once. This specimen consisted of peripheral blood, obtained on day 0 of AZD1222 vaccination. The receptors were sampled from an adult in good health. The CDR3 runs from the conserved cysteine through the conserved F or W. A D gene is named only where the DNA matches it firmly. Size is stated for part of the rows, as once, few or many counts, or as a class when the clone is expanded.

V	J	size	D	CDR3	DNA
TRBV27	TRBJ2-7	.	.	CASTLRAGRSYEQYF	TGTGCCAGCACCCTAAGGGCAGGGAGATCCTACGAGCAGTACTTC
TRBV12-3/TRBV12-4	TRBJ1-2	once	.	CASSTTVPYGYTF	TGTGCCAGCAGTACGACAGTACCTTATGGCTACACCTTC
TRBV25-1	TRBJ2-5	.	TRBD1	CASSEGSGGMMETQYF	TGTGCCAGCAGTGAAGGCTCAGGGGGCATGATGGAGACCCAGTACTTC
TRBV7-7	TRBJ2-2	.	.	CASRMDTGELFF	TGTGCTAGCAGGATGGACACCGGGGAGCTGTTTTTT
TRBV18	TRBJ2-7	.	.	CASSPPSNEQYF	TGTGCCAGCTCACCCCCTAGCAACGAGCAGTACTTC
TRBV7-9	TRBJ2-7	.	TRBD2	CASSLLAGARSYEQYF	TGTGCCAGCAGCTTATTGGCGGGAGCTCGCTCCTACGAGCAGTACTTC
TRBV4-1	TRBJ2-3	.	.	CASSGIWDTQYF	TGCGCCAGCAGCGGAATTTGGGATACGCAGTATTTT
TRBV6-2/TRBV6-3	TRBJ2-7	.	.	CASSYYRGEYSYEQYF	TGTGCCAGCAGTTACTACCGGGGAGAGTACTCCTACGAGCAGTACTTC
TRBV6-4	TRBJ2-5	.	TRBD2	CASRFDSGRTPSETQYF	TGTGCCAGCAGGTTCGATAGCGGGAGGACGCCCTCAGAGACCCAGTACTTC
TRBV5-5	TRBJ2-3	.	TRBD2	CASSRTSGRPGGTDTQYF	TGTGCCAGCAGCAGGACTAGCGGGAGGCCGGGGGGTACAGATACGCAGTATTTT
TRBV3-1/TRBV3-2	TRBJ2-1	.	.	CASSQVGKSSYNEQFF	TGTGCCAGCAGCCAAGTAGGGAAGAGCTCCTACAATGAGCAGTTCTTC
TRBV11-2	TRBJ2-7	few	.	CASSLTTYEQYF	TGTGCCAGCAGCTTAACTACCTACGAGCAGTACTTC
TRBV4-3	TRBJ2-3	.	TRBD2	CASSQERAGLAGGHTQYF	TGCGCCAGCAGCCAAGAAAGGGCAGGTCTAGCGGGAGGGCATACGCAGTATTTT
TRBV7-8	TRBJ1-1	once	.	CASSLGSDIEAFF	TGTGCCAGCAGCTTAGGATCCGATATTGAAGCTTTCTTT
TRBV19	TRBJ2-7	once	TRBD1	CASSPGTAHYEQYF	TGTGCCAGTAGTCCCGGGACAGCCCACTACGAGCAGTACTTC
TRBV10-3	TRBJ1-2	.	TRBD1	CAISEPQNRGSNYGYTF	TGTGCCATCAGTGAGCCGCAGAACAGGGGATCTAACTATGGCTACACCTTC
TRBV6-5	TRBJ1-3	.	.	CASSYTGTGNTIYF	TGTGCCAGCAGTTACACGGGGACTGGAAACACCATATATTTT
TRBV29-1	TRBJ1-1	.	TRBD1	CSGDRETNTEAFF	TGCAGCGGGGACAGAGAAACGAACACTGAAGCTTTCTTT
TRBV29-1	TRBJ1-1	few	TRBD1	CSVQGQGMNTEAFF	TGCAGCGTCCAAGGACAGGGGATGAACACTGAAGCTTTCTTT
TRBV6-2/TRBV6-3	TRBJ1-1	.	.	CASSYDITRRPTEAFF	TGTGCCAGCAGTTACGACATAACAAGACGGCCCACTGAAGCTTTCTTT
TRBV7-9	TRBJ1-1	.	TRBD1	CASSDRTGRGNTEAFF	TGTGCCAGCAGCGACAGGACAGGGAGGGGGAACACTGAAGCTTTCTTT
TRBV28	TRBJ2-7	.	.	CATQPPHRDEQYF	TGTGCCACCCAACCCCCGCACAGGGACGAGCAGTACTTC
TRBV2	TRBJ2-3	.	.	CASSEEGGGSTDTQYF	TGTGCCAGCAGTGAAGAAGGTGGAGGCAGCACAGATACGCAGTATTTT
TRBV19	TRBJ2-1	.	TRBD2	CASSIRAGGTVSSYNEQFF	TGTGCCAGTAGTATCAGAGCGGGAGGCACCGTTTCGTCCTACAATGAGCAGTTCTTC
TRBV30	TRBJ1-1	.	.	CAWRSDRNTEAFF	TGTGCCTGGAGGTCCGACAGAAACACTGAAGCTTTCTTT
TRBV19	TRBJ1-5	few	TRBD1	CASSRTGINQPQHF	TGTGCCAGTAGCAGGACAGGTATCAATCAGCCCCAGCATTTT
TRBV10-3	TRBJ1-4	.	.	CAISGGEKLFF	TGTGCCATCAGTGGTGGTGAAAAACTGTTTTTT
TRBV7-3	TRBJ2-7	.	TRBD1	CASSLTPDRGGEQYF	TGTGCCAGCAGCTTAACACCGGACAGGGGAGGCGAGCAGTACTTC
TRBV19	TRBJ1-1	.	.	CASRPLSTNTEAFF	TGTGCCAGTAGACCCCTAAGCACCAACACTGAAGCTTTCTTT
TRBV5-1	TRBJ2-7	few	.	CASSLEGYYEQYF	TGCGCCAGCAGCTTGGAGGGCTACTACGAGCAGTACTTC
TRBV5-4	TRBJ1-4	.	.	CASSLEGRSEKLFF	TGTGCCAGCAGCTTGGAAGGACGCAGTGAAAAACTGTTTTTT
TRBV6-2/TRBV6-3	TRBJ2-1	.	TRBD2	CASSSPSGRWLYEQFF	TGTGCCAGCAGTTCCCCTAGCGGGAGGTGGTTATATGAGCAGTTCTTC
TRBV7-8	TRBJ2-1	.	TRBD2	CASSVLAGTYNEQFF	TGTGCCAGCAGCGTACTAGCGGGCACCTACAATGAGCAGTTCTTC
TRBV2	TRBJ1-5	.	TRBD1	CASVTGQGAGQPQHF	TGTGCCAGCGTCACCGGACAGGGGGCCGGTCAGCCCCAGCATTTT
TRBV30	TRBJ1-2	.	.	CAWRSGPGYTF	TGTGCCTGGAGGAGCGGACCCGGCTACACCTTC
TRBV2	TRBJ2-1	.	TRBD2	CASTNLPSGSTNEQFF	TGTGCCAGCACCAATCTGCCTAGCGGGAGTACGAATGAGCAGTTCTTC
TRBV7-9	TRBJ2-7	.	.	CASSLMRGLSYEQYF	TGTGCCAGCAGCTTGATGAGGGGTCTCTCCTACGAGCAGTACTTC
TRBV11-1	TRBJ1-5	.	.	CASSPIQVGNQPQHF	TGTGCCAGCAGCCCGATACAGGTCGGCAATCAGCCCCAGCATTTT
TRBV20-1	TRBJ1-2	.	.	CSATGNGYTF	TGCAGTGCTACAGGGAATGGCTACACCTTC
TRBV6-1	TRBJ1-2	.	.	CASSERGTALGYGYTF	TGTGCCAGCAGTGAAAGGGGAACCGCTTTAGGCTATGGCTACACCTTC
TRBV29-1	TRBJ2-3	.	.	CSTRELGADTQYF	TGCAGCACTAGGGAGCTAGGGGCAGATACGCAGTATTTT
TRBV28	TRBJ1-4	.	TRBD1	CASSLDRVPEKLFF	TGTGCCAGCAGTTTGGACAGGGTTCCTGAAAAACTGTTTTTT
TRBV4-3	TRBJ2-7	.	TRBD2	CASSQDVTSGYEQYF	TGCGCCAGCAGCCAAGACGTCACTAGCGGCTACGAGCAGTACTTC
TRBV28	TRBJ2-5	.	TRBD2	CASSLGSASGYQETQYF	TGTGCCAGCAGTTTAGGGTCGGCTAGCGGGTACCAAGAGACCCAGTACTTC
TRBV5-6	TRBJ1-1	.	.	CASSLPRGLNTEAFF	TGTGCCAGCAGCTTGCCGCGGGGACTAAACACTGAAGCTTTCTTT
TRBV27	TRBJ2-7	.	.	CASSPTGTYEQYF	TGTGCCAGCAGCCCGACAGGCACCTACGAGCAGTACTTC
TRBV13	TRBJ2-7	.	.	CASSLGGPRPEQYF	TGTGCCAGCAGCTTAGGGGGGCCTAGGCCCGAGCAGTACTTC
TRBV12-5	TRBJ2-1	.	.	CASGLGSSYNEQFF	TGTGCTAGTGGTTTGGGCAGCTCCTACAATGAGCAGTTCTTC
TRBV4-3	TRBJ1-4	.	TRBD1	CASSQSVATGEKLFF	TGCGCCAGCAGCCAATCAGTAGCGACAGGGGAAAAACTGTTTTTT
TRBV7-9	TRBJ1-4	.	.	CASSLEDYGQEKLFF	TGTGCCAGCAGCTTAGAGGATTACGGGCAGGAAAAACTGTTTTTT
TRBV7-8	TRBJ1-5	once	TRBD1	CASSPEPWTGDRRYNQPQHF	TGTGCCAGCAGCCCCGAGCCTTGGACAGGGGACCGCAGGTACAATCAGCCCCAGCATTTT
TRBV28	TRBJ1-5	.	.	CASQQANNQPQHF	TGTGCCAGCCAACAGGCAAACAATCAGCCCCAGCATTTT
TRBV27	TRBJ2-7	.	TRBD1	CASSYDRDNEQYF	TGTGCCAGCAGTTATGACAGGGATAACGAGCAGTACTTC
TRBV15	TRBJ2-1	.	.	CATSRDPLFYNEQFF	TGTGCCACCAGCAGAGATCCCCTCTTTTACAATGAGCAGTTCTTC
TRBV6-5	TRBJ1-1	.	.	CASIRSSFSEAFF	TGTGCCAGCATAAGATCTAGTTTCTCTGAAGCTTTCTTT